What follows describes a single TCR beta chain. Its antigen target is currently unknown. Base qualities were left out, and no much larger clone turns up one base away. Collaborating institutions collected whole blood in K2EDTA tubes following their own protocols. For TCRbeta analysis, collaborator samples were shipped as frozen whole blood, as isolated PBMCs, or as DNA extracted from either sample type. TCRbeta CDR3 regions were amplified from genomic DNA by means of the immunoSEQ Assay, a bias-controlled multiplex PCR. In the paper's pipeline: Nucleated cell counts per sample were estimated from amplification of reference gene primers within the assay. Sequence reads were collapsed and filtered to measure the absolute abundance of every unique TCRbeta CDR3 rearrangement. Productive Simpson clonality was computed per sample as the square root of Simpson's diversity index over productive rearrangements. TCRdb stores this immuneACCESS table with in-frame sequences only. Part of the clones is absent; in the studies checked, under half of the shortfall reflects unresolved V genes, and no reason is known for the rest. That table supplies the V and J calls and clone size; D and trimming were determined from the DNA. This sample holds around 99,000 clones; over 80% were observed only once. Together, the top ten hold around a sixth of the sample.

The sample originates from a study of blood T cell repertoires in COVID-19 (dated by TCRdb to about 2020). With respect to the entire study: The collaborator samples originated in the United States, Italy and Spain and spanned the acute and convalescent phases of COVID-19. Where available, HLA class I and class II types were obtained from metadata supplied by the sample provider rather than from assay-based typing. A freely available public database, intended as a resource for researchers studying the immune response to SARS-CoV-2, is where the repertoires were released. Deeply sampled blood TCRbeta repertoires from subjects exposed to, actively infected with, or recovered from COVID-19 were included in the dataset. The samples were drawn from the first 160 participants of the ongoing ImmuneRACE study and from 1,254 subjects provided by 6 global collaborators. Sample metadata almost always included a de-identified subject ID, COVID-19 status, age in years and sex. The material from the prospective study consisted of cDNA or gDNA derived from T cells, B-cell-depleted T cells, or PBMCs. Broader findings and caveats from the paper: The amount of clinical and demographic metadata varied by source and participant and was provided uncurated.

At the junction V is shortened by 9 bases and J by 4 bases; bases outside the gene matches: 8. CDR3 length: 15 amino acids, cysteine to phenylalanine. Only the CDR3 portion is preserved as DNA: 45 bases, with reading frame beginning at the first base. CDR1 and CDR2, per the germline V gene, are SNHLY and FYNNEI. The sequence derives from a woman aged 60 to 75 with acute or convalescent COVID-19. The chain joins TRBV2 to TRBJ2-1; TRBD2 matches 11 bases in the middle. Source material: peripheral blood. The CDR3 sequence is CARVIGTSGYNEQFF. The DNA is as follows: TGTGCCAGGGTTATCGGGACTAGCGGTTACAATGAGCAGTTCTTC.